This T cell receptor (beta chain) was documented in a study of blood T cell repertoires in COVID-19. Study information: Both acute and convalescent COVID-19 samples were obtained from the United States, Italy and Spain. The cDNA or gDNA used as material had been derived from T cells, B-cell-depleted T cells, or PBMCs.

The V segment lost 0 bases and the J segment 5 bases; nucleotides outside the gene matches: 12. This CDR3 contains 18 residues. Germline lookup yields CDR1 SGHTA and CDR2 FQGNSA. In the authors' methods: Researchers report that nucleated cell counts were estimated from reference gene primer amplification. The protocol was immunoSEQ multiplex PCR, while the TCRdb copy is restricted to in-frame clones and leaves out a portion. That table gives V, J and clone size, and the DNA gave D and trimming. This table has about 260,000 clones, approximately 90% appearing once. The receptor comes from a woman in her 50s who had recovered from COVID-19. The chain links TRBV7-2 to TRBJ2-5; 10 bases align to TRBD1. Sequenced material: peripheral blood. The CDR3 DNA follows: TGTGCCAGCAGCTTAGCGGGACAGGGGTACTATGGCCGGGAGACCCAGTACTTC. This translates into CASSLAGQGYYGRETQYF.